This is a list of T cell receptor beta chains from one sample in a study of beta chain features in type 1 diabetes. Repertoires were generated with immunoSEQ multiplex PCR, while TCRdb's copy carries only in-frame clones and drops some. This table holds 390,000 or so clones, about 15% found once. Sequencing was done on a sample of naive CD4+ T cells from blood. The receptors stem from a man younger than 45 in good health. CDR3s include the opening cysteine and the closing phenylalanine or tryptophan. A D gene is named only where the DNA matches it firmly. Some rows mark clone size as missing; the rest say once, few, many or name a class of expanded clone.

J	size	D	V	CDR3	DNA
TRBJ1-6	.	.	TRBV5-1	CASRDLRGRNSPLHF	TGCGCCAGCAGGGACCTCAGGGGTCGCAATTCACCCCTCCACTTT
TRBJ2-1	few	TRBD2	TRBV11-3	CASSASGTSGLNEQFF	TGTGCCAGCAGCGCCTCCGGGACTAGCGGTCTAAATGAGCAGTTCTTC
TRBJ2-3	few	TRBD2	TRBV6-5	CASSPGTSGRATQYF	TGTGCCAGCAGTCCCGGGACTAGCGGGAGGGCCACGCAGTATTTT
TRBJ2-2	.	TRBD2	TRBV30	CAWTWLAGGTGELFF	TGTGCCTGGACATGGCTAGCGGGAGGCACCGGGGAGCTGTTTTTT
TRBJ2-5	.	TRBD1	TRBV5-1	CASSSGTGEVTQYF	TGCGCCAGCAGCTCTGGGACAGGGGAGGTGACCCAGTACTTC
TRBJ2-2	few	.	TRBV15	CATSRDPALSGELFF	TGTGCCACCAGCAGAGATCCAGCTCTCTCCGGGGAGCTGTTTTTT
TRBJ2-2	few	.	TRBV5-1	CASSLGQGYTGELFF	TGCGCCAGCAGCTTGGGGCAGGGATACACCGGGGAGCTGTTTTTT
TRBJ2-1	many	.	TRBV25-1	CASRELDGDNEQFF	TGTGCCAGCAGGGAACTGGACGGAGATAATGAGCAGTTCTTC
TRBJ2-4	few	.	TRBV7-2	CASSPESLAVGIQYF	TGTGCCAGCAGCCCCGAATCCCTAGCTGTTGGCATTCAGTACTTC
TRBJ2-1	.	TRBD2	TRBV19	CASSMTRLAGSFNEQFF	TGTGCCAGTAGTATGACCCGACTAGCGGGATCATTCAATGAGCAGTTCTTC
TRBJ2-1	.	TRBD2	TRBV5-4	CASSLLAGDEQFF	TGTGCCAGCAGCTTGCTAGCGGGAGATGAGCAGTTCTTC
TRBJ2-1	few	TRBD2	TRBV5-1	CASSPGLAGANEQFF	TGCGCCAGCAGCCCCGGACTAGCGGGGGCTAATGAGCAGTTCTTC
TRBJ1-2	.	TRBD1	TRBV19	CASSSQGNYGYTF	TGTGCCAGTAGTTCACAGGGGAACTATGGCTACACCTTC
TRBJ2-3	.	.	TRBV6-5	CASSRGTDTQYF	TGTGCCAGCAGTCGGGGAACAGATACGCAGTATTTT
TRBJ2-4	few	.	TRBV30	CAWSPPRDFLAKNIQYF	TGTGCCTGGAGTCCCCCCCGGGACTTCCTAGCCAAAAACATTCAGTACTTC
TRBJ2-1	.	TRBD1	TRBV5-1	CASSLGEGATFF	TGCGCCAGCAGCTTGGGTGAGGGGGCAACGTTCTTC
TRBJ2-2	.	TRBD2	TRBV7-7	CASSLIAGTGELFF	TGTGCCAGCAGCTTAATAGCGGGTACCGGGGAGCTGTTTTTT
TRBJ2-1	.	.	TRBV7-6	CASSVSGPTDEQFF	TGTGCCAGCAGTGTTTCAGGACCCACCGATGAGCAGTTCTTC
TRBJ2-1	.	TRBD2	TRBV7-2	CASSELAGRNEQFF	TGTGCCAGCAGTGAGCTAGCGGGAAGGAATGAGCAGTTCTTC
TRBJ1-1	.	.	TRBV7-9	CATDEQGNTEAFF	TGTGCCACCGATGAACAGGGGAACACTGAAGCTTTCTTT
TRBJ1-1	.	.	TRBV30	CAWSVRDYTEAFF	TGTGCCTGGAGTGTACGGGATTACACTGAAGCTTTCTTT
TRBJ1-1	.	TRBD1	TRBV7-2	CASSNRQGLYAFF	TGTGCCAGCAGCAATAGACAGGGTTTATATGCTTTCTTT
TRBJ2-5	few	.	TRBV27	CASSLTGWQETQYF	TGTGCCAGCAGTCTCACAGGGTGGCAAGAGACCCAGTACTTC
TRBJ2-7	few	TRBD2	TRBV18	CASSPSGGNSYEQYF	TGTGCCAGCTCTCCTAGCGGGGGCAACTCCTACGAGCAGTACTTC
TRBJ2-3	.	.	TRBV5-4	CASSLAGRTSTDTQYF	TGTGCCAGCAGCTTGGCGGGACGTACTAGCACAGATACGCAGTATTTT
TRBJ1-2	.	.	TRBV4-1	CASSQVEGKQWDGYTF	TGCGCCAGCAGCCAAGTCGAGGGGAAGCAGTGGGATGGCTACACCTTC
TRBJ1-1	.	.	TRBV28	CASSSTTGGEEAFF	TGTGCCAGCAGTTCTACTACTGGGGGTGAAGAAGCTTTCTTT
TRBJ1-1	.	TRBD1	TRBV6-5	CASSYSGTEKAFF	TGTGCCAGCAGTTACTCAGGGACAGAAAAAGCTTTCTTT
TRBJ2-2	.	.	TRBV10-3	CAISESPGELFF	TGTGCCATCAGTGAAAGTCCCGGGGAGCTGTTTTTT